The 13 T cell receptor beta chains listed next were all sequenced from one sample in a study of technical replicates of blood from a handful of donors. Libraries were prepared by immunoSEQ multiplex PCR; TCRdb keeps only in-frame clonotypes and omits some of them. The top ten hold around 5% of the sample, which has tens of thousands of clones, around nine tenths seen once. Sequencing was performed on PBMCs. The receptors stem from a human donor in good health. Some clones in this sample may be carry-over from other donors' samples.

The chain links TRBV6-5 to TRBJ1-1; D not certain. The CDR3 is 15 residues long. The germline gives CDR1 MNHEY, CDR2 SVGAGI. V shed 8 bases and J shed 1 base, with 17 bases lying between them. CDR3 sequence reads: CASRLRPLANTEAFF. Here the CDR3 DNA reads TGTGCCAGCCGCCTTCGGCCCCTAGCGAACACTGAAGCTTTCTTT.

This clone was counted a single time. The CDR3 spells CASSLEGARGYTF. DNA of the CDR3: TGCGCCAGCAGCTTGGAAGGGGCTAGAGGCTACACCTTC. The V and J genes are TRBV5-1 and TRBJ1-2, with TRBD1 as a possible D gene (5 bases). Germline lookup yields CDR1 SGHRS and CDR2 YFSETQ. The CDR3 loop spans 13 amino acids. V shed 0 bases and J shed 8 bases, with 11 bases lying between them.

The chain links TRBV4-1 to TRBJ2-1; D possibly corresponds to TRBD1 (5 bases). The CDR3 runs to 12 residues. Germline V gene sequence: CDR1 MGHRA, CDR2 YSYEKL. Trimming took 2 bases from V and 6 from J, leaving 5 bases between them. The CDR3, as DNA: TGCGCCAGCAGCCAACAGGGCAATGAGCAGTTCTTC. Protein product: CASSQQGNEQFF.

CDR3 sequence: CASSLGRFATDTQYF. The CDR3 coding sequence is TGTGCCAGCAGCTTAGGGCGATTCGCCACAGATACGCAGTATTTT. The genes are TRBV7-3 and TRBJ2-3; D gene unclear. The length of the CDR3 is 15 residues. The V end was cut by 2 bases, the J end by 2 bases, with 11 bases between. The germline gives CDR1 SGHTA, CDR2 FQGTGA.

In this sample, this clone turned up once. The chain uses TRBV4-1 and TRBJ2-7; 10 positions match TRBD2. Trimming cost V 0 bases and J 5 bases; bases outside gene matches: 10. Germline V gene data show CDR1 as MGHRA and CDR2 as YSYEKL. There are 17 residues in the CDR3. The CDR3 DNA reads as TGCGCCAGCAGCCAAGATGACCCTAGCGGGAGCAACCACGAGCAGTACTTC. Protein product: CASSQDDPSGSNHEQYF.

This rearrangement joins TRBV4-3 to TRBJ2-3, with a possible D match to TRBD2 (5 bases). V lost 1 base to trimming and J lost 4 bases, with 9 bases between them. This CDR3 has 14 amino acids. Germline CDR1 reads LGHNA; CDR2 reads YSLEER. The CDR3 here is CASSQASGSDTQYF. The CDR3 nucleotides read TGCGCCAGCAGCCAAGCAAGCGGCTCAGATACGCAGTATTTT.

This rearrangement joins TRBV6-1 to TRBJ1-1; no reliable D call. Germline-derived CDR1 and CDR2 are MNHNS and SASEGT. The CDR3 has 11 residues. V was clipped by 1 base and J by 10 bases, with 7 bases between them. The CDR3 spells CASSEDGPAFF. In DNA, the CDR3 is TGTGCCAGCAGTGAAGATGGGCCAGCTTTCTTT.

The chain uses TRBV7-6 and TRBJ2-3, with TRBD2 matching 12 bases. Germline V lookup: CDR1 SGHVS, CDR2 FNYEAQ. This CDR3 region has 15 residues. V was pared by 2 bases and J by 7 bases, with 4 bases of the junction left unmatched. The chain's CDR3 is CASSLPTSGSNTQYF. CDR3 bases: TGTGCCAGCAGCTTACCGACTAGCGGGAGTAATACGCAGTATTTT.

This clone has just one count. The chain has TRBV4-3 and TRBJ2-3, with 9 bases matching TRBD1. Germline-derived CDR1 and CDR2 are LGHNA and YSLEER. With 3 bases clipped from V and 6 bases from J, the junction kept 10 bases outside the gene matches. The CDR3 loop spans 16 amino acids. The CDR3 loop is CASSQGTGRLDDTQYF. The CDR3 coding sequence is TGCGCCAGCAGCCAGGGGACAGGGAGGTTGGATGATACGCAGTATTTT.

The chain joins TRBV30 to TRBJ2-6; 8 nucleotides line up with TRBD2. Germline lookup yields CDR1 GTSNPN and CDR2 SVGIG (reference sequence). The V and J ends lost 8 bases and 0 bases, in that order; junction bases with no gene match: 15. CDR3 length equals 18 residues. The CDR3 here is CARKGAGGLRSGANVLTF. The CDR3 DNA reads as TGTGCCCGAAAAGGGGCGGGAGGCCTACGCTCTGGGGCCAACGTCCTGACTTTC.

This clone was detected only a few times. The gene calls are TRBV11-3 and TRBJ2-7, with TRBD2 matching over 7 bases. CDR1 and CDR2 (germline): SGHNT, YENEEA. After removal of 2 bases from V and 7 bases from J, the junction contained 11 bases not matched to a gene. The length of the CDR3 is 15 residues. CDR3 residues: CASSLSPSGGAEQYF. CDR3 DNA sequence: TGTGCCAGCAGCTTAAGCCCTAGCGGCGGCGCAGAGCAGTACTTC.

This chain's CDR3 is CASTLLMGQNPFF. The CDR3 DNA follows: TGTGCCAGCACCTTACTAATGGGGCAGAACCCTTTCTTT. The rearrangement links TRBV5-6 to TRBJ1-1, with D possibly matching TRBD1 (5 bases). Trimming removed 6 bases from V and 12 bases from J, with 21 bases in between. The CDR3 is 13 residues long. The germline V gene has CDR1 SGHDT and CDR2 YYEEEE.

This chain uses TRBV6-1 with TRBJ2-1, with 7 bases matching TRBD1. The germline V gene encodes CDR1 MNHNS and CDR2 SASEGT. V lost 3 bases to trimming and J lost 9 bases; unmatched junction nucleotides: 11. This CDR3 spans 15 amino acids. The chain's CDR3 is CASSDSRQGSGEQFF. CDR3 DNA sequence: TGTGCCAGCAGTGATTCCCGACAGGGAAGCGGTGAGCAGTTCTTC.